Sequencing of this T cell receptor (beta chain) was carried out in a study of shared clonotypes between healthy human individuals. Study-wide results and limits: The sharing of about 5.3% of naive CD4 clonotypes was seen across a handful of donors.

Profiling relied on immunoSEQ multiplex PCR, and the TCRdb table lists in-frame clones only, not all of them. Among about 1.1 million clones listed, roughly 80% were seen once. In regard to this clone: The antigen remains undetermined.

Sequencing used memory CD4+ T cells from PBMCs. The subset is: CD45RA-negative fraction. This TCR came from a man between 18 and 35 years old in good health. Some clones in this sample may be carry-over from other donors' samples.

The CDR3 sequence: CASSDLSGVHTDTQYF. CDR3 in DNA: TGCGCCAGCAGTGACCTTAGCGGGGTTCACACAGATACGCAGTATTTT. V is TRBV10-1 and J is TRBJ2-3; 8 nucleotides match TRBD2. V was clipped by 3 bases and J by 2 bases; unmatched bases: 7. The CDR3 runs to 16 residues. The germline V gene encodes CDR1 WNHNN and CDR2 SYGVQD (reference sequence).